Below are 26 T cell receptor beta chains sequenced from a single sample in a study of T cell responses to AZD1222 COVID-19 vaccine. The repertoire was sequenced with immunoSEQ multiplex PCR; TCRdb's copy has only in-frame clones and lacks some. The sample holds tens of thousands of clones, about nine tenths seen once. Specimen: peripheral blood, collected 28 days after the second AZD1222 dose. The receptor set was obtained from an adult who received the AZD1222 COVID-19 vaccine.

The chain couples TRBV25-1 to TRBJ2-5; 15 bases match TRBD2. This CDR3 has 17 amino acids. From germline, CDR1 is MGHDK and CDR2 SYGVNS. The V segment lost 3 bases and the J segment 5 bases; nucleotides outside the gene matches: 7. In nucleotides, the CDR3 is TGTGCCAGCAGTGATGGACTAGCGGGAGGGCCGAGGGAGACCCAGTACTTC. Translation gives CASSDGLAGGPRETQYF. Full variable domain (rest looked up from reference TRBV25-1 and TRBJ2-5): EADIYQTPRYLVIGTGKKITLECSQTMGHDKMYWYQQDPGMELHLIHYSYGVNSTEKGDLSSESTVSRIRTEHFPLTLESARPSHTSQYLCASSDGLAGGPRETQYFGPGTRLLVL.

The CDR3 reads CASSPGAYYEQYF. CDR3 nucleotides: TGTGCCAGCTCGCCGGGGGCTTACTACGAGCAGTACTTC. V and J are TRBV6-5 and TRBJ2-7; D is perhaps TRBD1 or TRBD2 (6 bases each). There are 13 residues in the CDR3. CDR1 MNHEY and CDR2 SVGAGI come from the germline V gene. Trimming removed 8 bases at V and 3 bases at J, with 14 bases between.

The V gene is TRBV12-3 or TRBV12-4, the J gene TRBJ1-5; unclear D gene. V shed 6 bases and J shed 9 bases, with 12 bases lying between them. The CDR3 has 12 amino acids. The CDR3, as DNA: TGTGCCAGCAGCTTCCTGTCAAGGCCCCAGCATTTT. Amino acids: CASSFLSRPQHF.

The chain has TRBV7-8 and TRBJ2-7; 11 positions agree with TRBD1. V was clipped by 4 bases and J by 0 bases; unmatched bases: 5. Germline V gene data show CDR1 as SGHVS and CDR2 as FQNEAQ. The CDR3 runs to 16 residues. The CDR3 DNA is TGTGCCAGCAGCTCTGGACAGGGGGCTGTCTCCTACGAGCAGTACTTC. Protein product: CASSSGQGAVSYEQYF.

This sequence joins TRBV19 and TRBJ1-1, with unresolved D. Germline V gene data show CDR1 as LNHDA and CDR2 as SQIVND (reference sequence). Trimming cost V 8 bases and J 0 bases, with 10 bases left between them. This CDR3 is built from 13 residues. CDR3 nucleotides: TGTGCCAGTGGTGTCATGTTGAACACTGAAGCTTTCTTT. Residues: CASGVMLNTEAFF.

The genes are TRBV24-1 and TRBJ2-1; TRBD2 matches at 11 bases. V dropped 4 bases and J dropped 5; count of bases not matched to a gene: 9. CDR3 size: 17 residues. Germline values: CDR1 KGHDR, CDR2 SFDVKD. This chain's CDR3 is CATSDARLAGFHNEQFF. CDR3 DNA: TGTGCCACCAGTGACGCCCGACTAGCGGGGTTTCACAATGAGCAGTTCTTC.

This clone was found a few times. The V call is TRBV25-1, the J call TRBJ1-2; 11 bases line up with TRBD1. Germline values: CDR1 MGHDK, CDR2 SYGVNS. CDR3 length: 12 amino acids. V shed 8 bases and J 8 bases; nucleotides not matched to a gene: 4. CDR3 DNA: TGTGCCAGCGCGGGACAGGGGGAAGGCTACACCTTC. This translates into CASAGQGEGYTF.

The V and J genes are TRBV7-9 and TRBJ2-7; possible D gene TRBD1, 6 bases. The CDR3 runs to 12 residues. Germline CDR1 and CDR2: SEHNR and FQNEAQ (reference sequence). V was cut by 5 bases and J by 7 bases, with 12 bases left in between. The CDR3 loop reads CASSQTGGEQYF. CDR3 DNA sequence: TGTGCCAGCAGCCAGACAGGTGGTGAGCAGTACTTC.

The CDR3 DNA reads TGTGCCAGCAGCTCCTCGAGCCCCAGACCGCAGTATTTT. Translating gives CASSSSSPRPQYF. The V call is TRBV7-9, the J call TRBJ2-3, with D hard to call. Germline loops: CDR1 SEHNR, CDR2 FQNEAQ (reference sequence). Trimming took 4 bases from V and 10 from J, leaving 15 bases between them. This CDR3 is 13 amino acids long.

The chain is built from TRBV4-2 and TRBJ2-7; no clear D gene. Germline V gene lookup returns CDR1 LGHNA and CDR2 YNFKEQ. Trimming took 1 base from V and 5 from J, leaving 6 bases between them. The length of the CDR3 is 12 residues. The CDR3 DNA sequence: TGTGCCAGCAGCCAAGGTATCCACGAGCAGTACTTC. Its protein product is CASSQGIHEQYF.

In regard to this clone: Within the sample, other DNA sequences also encode this same CDR3. The genes are TRBV5-1 and TRBJ2-7, with TRBD2 identical over 10 bases. Germline CDR1 SGHRS, CDR2 YFSETQ. The J segment lost 4 bases and the V segment lost 0 bases, leaving 1 base of the junction unmatched. This CDR3 spans 14 amino acids. The CDR3 loop reads CASSLGAGGYEQYF. CDR3 coding DNA: TGCGCCAGCAGCTTGGGAGCGGGAGGGTACGAGCAGTACTTC.

The chain links TRBV6-5 to TRBJ2-7; 8 bases map to TRBD2. Per the germline V gene, CDR1 is MNHEY and CDR2 is SVGAGI. This CDR3 has 14 amino acids. V lost 7 bases to trimming and J lost 2 bases; unmatched junction nucleotides: 7. CDR3 sequence (DNA): TGTGCCAGCATCCCCCTAGCGGGTCCCTACGAGCAGTACTTC. Its translation is CASIPLAGPYEQYF.

V and J are TRBV7-9 and TRBJ1-3; no reliable D call. The germline V gene has CDR1 SEHNR and CDR2 FQNEAQ (reference sequence). The CDR3 has 14 residues. The ends were cut back, 10 bases at V and 0 bases at J, with 13 bases in the middle. CDR3 DNA sequence: TGTGCCACAAGGACCGAAAGCTCTGGAAACACCATATATTTT. This sequence encodes CATRTESSGNTIYF.

The V and J genes are TRBV6-5 and TRBJ1-3; D remains unclear. The CDR3 is made up of 15 amino acids. With 3 bases removed from V and 0 bases from J, the gap between germline ends came to 9 bases. The germline V gene encodes CDR1 MNHEY and CDR2 SVGAGI. The CDR3 nucleotides are TGTGCCAGCAGTTATGACCCGAGCTCTGGAAACACCATATATTTT. This gives the protein CASSYDPSSGNTIYF.

The count of this clone is one. This rearrangement joins TRBV4-2 to TRBJ2-1; D possibly corresponds to TRBD2 (5 bases). CDR3 length equals 16 residues. V lost 5 bases, J lost 7 bases, and 21 bases lay in between. Germline V gene sequence: CDR1 LGHNA, CDR2 YNFKEQ. CDR3 amino acids: CASSSLGRGQGNEQFF. CDR3 in DNA: TGTGCCAGCAGCTCCCTAGGGAGAGGGCAAGGTAATGAGCAGTTCTTC.

The chain carries TRBV20-1 and TRBJ1-5, with D possibly matching TRBD1 (5 bases). V gave up 3 bases and J gave up 6 bases, with 12 bases separating them. The CDR3 is made up of 13 amino acids. Germline-derived CDR1 and CDR2 are DFQATT and SNEGSKA (reference sequence). The CDR3 bases are TGCAGTGCTAGTCTCGGGGCTCGTCAGCCCCAGCATTTT. This gives the protein CSASLGARQPQHF.

This chain links TRBV11-2 with TRBJ2-7; TRBD2 might be the D (6 bases). In germline, CDR1 is SGHAT, CDR2 FQNNGV. V shed 4 bases and J shed 2 bases, with 18 bases lying between them. The CDR3 runs to 16 residues. The CDR3 sequence is CASSSLARVIPYEQYF. The CDR3 nucleotides are TGTGCCAGCAGCTCCCTAGCGAGGGTAATCCCCTACGAGCAGTACTTC.

The CDR3 sequence: CASSQDVTGGWETQYF. The CDR3, as DNA: TGCGCCAGCAGCCAAGATGTGACAGGGGGCTGGGAGACCCAGTACTTC. The chain carries TRBV4-3 and TRBJ2-5, with 10 bases matching TRBD1. With 0 bases clipped from V and 5 bases from J, the junction kept 6 bases outside the gene matches. Germline lookup yields CDR1 LGHNA and CDR2 YSLEER. The CDR3 has 16 residues.

The V and J genes are TRBV3-1 (or the pseudogene TRBV3-2) and TRBJ1-1, with 7 bases fitting TRBD1. V was pared by 1 base and J by 1 base, with 3 bases of the junction left unmatched. Germline CDR1 LGHDT, CDR2 YNNKEL (reference sequence). The CDR3 length is 15 residues. CDR3 protein: CASSQVHRGNTEAFF. The CDR3 DNA is TGTGCCAGCAGCCAAGTTCACAGGGGGAACACTGAAGCTTTCTTT.

This clone has only a few counts. The chain employs TRBV18 and TRBJ1-4; D is uncertain. The CDR3 contains 14 residues. Trimming left V 3 bases short and J 1 base short, with 6 bases between. Germline CDR1 is KGHSH and CDR2 is LQKENI. CDR3 sequence: CASSPTRTNEKLFF. CDR3 nucleotide sequence: TGTGCCAGCTCACCCACCCGAACTAATGAAAAACTGTTTTTT.

This chain connects TRBV7-3 to TRBJ2-2; D call uncertain. The CDR3 has 13 amino acids. V lost 3 bases and J lost 3, with 5 bases in between. Germline values: CDR1 SGHTA, CDR2 FQGTGA. CDR3 coding DNA: TGTGCCAGCAGCTTTGGGGACACCGGGGAGCTGTTTTTT. This encodes CASSFGDTGELFF.

V and J are TRBV28 and TRBJ2-7; 9 positions match TRBD2. The CDR3 has 15 residues. The germline V gene encodes CDR1 MDHEN and CDR2 SYDVKM. Trimming removed 3 bases from V and 3 bases from J; junction bases left unmatched: 6. DNA of the CDR3: TGTGCCAGCAGTTTGGGACTAGCTTCGGGCTACGAGCAGTACTTC. It translates to CASSLGLASGYEQYF. The full variable domain, with the rest looked up from reference TRBV28 and TRBJ2-7, is DVKVTQSSRYLVKRTGEKVFLECVQDMDHENMFWYRQDPGLGLRLIYFSYDVKMKEKGDIPEGYSVSREKKERFSLILESASTNQTSMYLCASSLGLASGYEQYFGPGTRLTVT.

V and J are TRBV6-5 and TRBJ1-4; D might be TRBD1 (5 bases). Per germline, CDR1 MNHEY and CDR2 SVGAGI. There are 14 residues in the CDR3. Trimming pared 8 bases from V and 5 bases from J, leaving 15 bases between. The CDR3 bases are TGTGCCAGCCATCCCCCCGGGACCAATGAAAAACTGTTTTTT. It translates to CASHPPGTNEKLFF.

This sequence joins TRBV18 and TRBJ2-1; D gene ambiguous. The CDR3 has 15 residues. The V gene's germline CDR1 is KGHSH and CDR2 LQKENI. The V gene lost 4 bases and the J gene lost 2 bases, with 12 bases spanning the gap. CDR3 DNA: TGTGCCAGCTCACTTAGGGTTACTCCCTACAATGAGCAGTTCTTC. It codes for CASSLRVTPYNEQFF.

The chain is built from TRBV27 and TRBJ2-7; 8 bases match TRBD2. V shed 3 bases, J shed 3 bases, and the junction held 1 base outside the gene matches. The CDR3 consists of 13 residues. CDR1 is MNHEY and CDR2 is SMNVEV in the germline V gene (reference sequence). The CDR3 nucleotides are TGTGCCAGCAGTTTTGCGGGAGGCTACGAGCAGTACTTC. As protein: CASSFAGGYEQYF.

V and J are TRBV25-1 and TRBJ2-1; D possibly corresponds to TRBD2 (5 bases). V was cut by 1 base and J by 2 bases, with 12 bases left in between. Germline assignment: CDR1 MGHDK and CDR2 SYGVNS. The CDR3 loop spans 16 amino acids. CDR3 DNA sequence: TGTGCCAGCAGTGAATCTCGGGGAGTGGCCTACAATGAGCAGTTCTTC. Residues: CASSESRGVAYNEQFF.